This is a list of T cell receptor beta chains from one sample in a study of OX40 agonist ivuxolimab in advanced cancers. Only in-frame clones appear in the TCRdb table, and some are missing; sequencing was by immunoSEQ multiplex PCR. The sample yields 70,000 or so clones, over 60% seen once. The material sequenced was CD4+ or CD8+ T cells sorted from blood, taken in a trial of the OX40 agonist ivuxolimab. The receptors originated from an adult with an advanced solid tumor such as melanoma, head and neck, liver or kidney cancer. The CDR3 runs from the conserved cysteine through the conserved F or W. Each record gives: J gene, V gene, clone size, D gene, CDR3 protein, CDR3 DNA. The D gene is left open where the match is weak. Rows may omit the clone size; those that give it use once, few, many or a size class.

j_gene: TRBJ2-1
v_gene: TRBV25-1
abundance: -
d_gene: TRBD2
CDR3aa: CASSEYVGGDEQFF
CDR3nt: TGTGCCAGCAGTGAATACGTGGGGGGGGATGAGCAGTTCTTC

j_gene: TRBJ2-3
v_gene: TRBV7-3
abundance: -
d_gene: -
CDR3aa: CASSSQPGLGTDTQYF
CDR3nt: TGTGCCAGCAGCTCCCAGCCGGGACTTGGCACAGATACGCAGTATTTT

j_gene: TRBJ1-2
v_gene: TRBV6-1
abundance: -
d_gene: TRBD1
CDR3aa: CASRGQGGGDYGYTF
CDR3nt: TGTGCCAGCAGAGGACAGGGAGGTGGAGACTATGGCTACACCTTC

j_gene: TRBJ1-5
v_gene: TRBV5-1
abundance: -
d_gene: TRBD1
CDR3aa: CASSWGQGGQPQHF
CDR3nt: TGCGCCAGCAGCTGGGGACAGGGGGGCCAGCCCCAGCATTTT

j_gene: TRBJ2-5
v_gene: TRBV29-1
abundance: -
d_gene: -
CDR3aa: CSVQVFQETQYF
CDR3nt: TGCAGCGTACAGGTATTCCAAGAGACCCAGTACTTC

j_gene: TRBJ2-3
v_gene: TRBV25-1
abundance: -
d_gene: -
CDR3aa: CASSEYMGGRDTQYF
CDR3nt: TGTGCCAGCAGTGAATATATGGGGGGCCGGGATACGCAGTATTTT

j_gene: TRBJ2-5
v_gene: TRBV28
abundance: -
d_gene: TRBD1
CDR3aa: CASSRDRRLLETQYF
CDR3nt: TGTGCCAGCAGTCGGGACAGGAGGTTATTAGAGACCCAGTACTTC

j_gene: TRBJ2-7
v_gene: TRBV5-1
abundance: -
d_gene: -
CDR3aa: CASSRTGPNGGEQYF
CDR3nt: TGCGCCAGCAGCCGAACCGGGCCCAACGGGGGCGAGCAGTACTTC

j_gene: TRBJ1-1
v_gene: TRBV27
abundance: -
d_gene: -
CDR3aa: CASSPWAQHQAFF
CDR3nt: TGTGCCAGCAGTCCGTGGGCACAGCACCAAGCTTTCTTT

j_gene: TRBJ1-4
v_gene: TRBV28
abundance: -
d_gene: -
CDR3aa: CASTFIGRGNEKLFF
CDR3nt: TGTGCCAGCACATTCATCGGACGGGGCAATGAAAAACTGTTTTTT

j_gene: TRBJ2-7
v_gene: TRBV7-9
abundance: -
d_gene: -
CDR3aa: CASSSQLGGAPYEQYF
CDR3nt: TGTGCCAGCAGCTCCCAACTTGGCGGGGCACCCTACGAGCAGTACTTC

j_gene: TRBJ1-2
v_gene: TRBV7-9
abundance: -
d_gene: -
CDR3aa: CASSLGTADGYTF
CDR3nt: TGTGCCAGCAGCTTAGGGACAGCCGATGGCTACACCTTC

j_gene: TRBJ2-1
v_gene: TRBV6-6
abundance: -
d_gene: TRBD2
CDR3aa: CASSGISGTSGPEQFF
CDR3nt: TGTGCCAGCAGTGGGATCTCCGGGACTAGCGGACCGGAGCAGTTCTTC

j_gene: TRBJ2-5
v_gene: TRBV28
abundance: -
d_gene: -
CDR3aa: CASRALGDETQYF
CDR3nt: TGTGCCAGCAGGGCGCTAGGGGACGAGACCCAGTACTTC

j_gene: TRBJ2-5
v_gene: TRBV27
abundance: -
d_gene: TRBD2
CDR3aa: CASSLSGGAGGRGQAYF
CDR3nt: TGTGCCAGCAGTTTATCGGGGGGAGCGGGAGGCAGGGGCCAAGCGTACTTC

j_gene: TRBJ2-1
v_gene: TRBV11-2
abundance: -
d_gene: TRBD2
CDR3aa: CASSPGNLAGGYSYNEQFF
CDR3nt: TGTGCCAGCAGCCCAGGGAACTTAGCGGGAGGTTACTCCTACAATGAGCAGTTCTTC

j_gene: TRBJ1-1
v_gene: TRBV28
abundance: -
d_gene: -
CDR3aa: CASTRGMNTEAFF
CDR3nt: TGTGCCAGCACGAGGGGAATGAACACTGAAGCTTTCTTT

j_gene: TRBJ2-5
v_gene: TRBV19
abundance: -
d_gene: -
CDR3aa: CASSSGQLETQYF
CDR3nt: TGTGCCAGTAGCTCCGGACAGTTAGAGACCCAGTACTTC

j_gene: TRBJ1-2
v_gene: TRBV4-1
abundance: -
d_gene: TRBD1
CDR3aa: CASSQGGGGYGYTF
CDR3nt: TGCGCCAGCAGCCAAGGAGGGGGCGGTTATGGCTACACCTTC

j_gene: TRBJ1-5
v_gene: TRBV2
abundance: -
d_gene: -
CDR3aa: CASSDFGPSNQPQHF
CDR3nt: TGTGCCAGCAGTGATTTCGGGCCTAGCAATCAGCCCCAGCATTTT

j_gene: TRBJ2-1
v_gene: TRBV5-1
abundance: -
d_gene: TRBD2
CDR3aa: CASSPALAGISHEQFF
CDR3nt: TGCGCCAGCAGCCCAGCACTAGCGGGGATTTCACATGAGCAGTTCTTC

j_gene: TRBJ1-2
v_gene: TRBV11-1
abundance: -
d_gene: TRBD1
CDR3aa: CASSFSTGGPYGYTF
CDR3nt: TGTGCCAGCAGCTTCAGTACAGGGGGGCCCTATGGCTACACCTTC

j_gene: TRBJ2-1
v_gene: TRBV2
abundance: few
d_gene: -
CDR3aa: CASRAKFYNEQFF
CDR3nt: TGTGCCAGCAGGGCCAAATTCTACAATGAGCAGTTCTTC

j_gene: TRBJ2-7
v_gene: TRBV7-6
abundance: -
d_gene: TRBD2
CDR3aa: CASSLSSGKREQYF
CDR3nt: TGTGCCAGCAGCTTGTCCAGCGGGAAACGCGAGCAGTACTTC

j_gene: TRBJ2-4
v_gene: TRBV4-1
abundance: -
d_gene: TRBD2
CDR3aa: CASSQEDLAVNIQYF
CDR3nt: TGCGCCAGCAGCCAAGAAGATCTAGCGGTAAACATTCAGTACTTC

j_gene: TRBJ2-7
v_gene: TRBV27
abundance: -
d_gene: -
CDR3aa: CASSLQPSGEQYF
CDR3nt: TGTGCCAGCAGTTTACAACCCAGCGGCGAGCAGTACTTC

j_gene: TRBJ1-2
v_gene: TRBV7-9
abundance: -
d_gene: -
CDR3aa: CASSFSTGRDYGYTF
CDR3nt: TGTGCCAGCAGCTTTTCCACAGGGAGGGACTATGGCTACACCTTC

j_gene: TRBJ1-6
v_gene: TRBV6-5
abundance: -
d_gene: -
CDR3aa: CASSYSLVGNNSPLHF
CDR3nt: TGTGCCAGCAGTTACTCGTTGGTCGGAAATAATTCACCCCTCCACTTT

j_gene: TRBJ1-2
v_gene: TRBV18
abundance: -
d_gene: TRBD1
CDR3aa: CASSPGQGADYGYTF
CDR3nt: TGTGCCAGCTCCCCCGGACAGGGGGCAGACTATGGCTACACCTTC

j_gene: TRBJ2-7
v_gene: TRBV5-6
abundance: -
d_gene: -
CDR3aa: CASSLGVNIFEQYF
CDR3nt: TGTGCCAGCAGCTTGGGGGTTAACATTTTCGAGCAGTACTTC

j_gene: TRBJ1-2
v_gene: TRBV5-1
abundance: -
d_gene: -
CDR3aa: CASSLATGGDYGYTF
CDR3nt: TGCGCCAGCAGCTTGGCGACGGGGGGCGACTATGGCTACACCTTC

j_gene: TRBJ2-1
v_gene: TRBV10-3
abundance: -
d_gene: TRBD2
CDR3aa: CAISSGTSGSDEQFF
CDR3nt: TGTGCCATCAGTTCCGGGACTAGCGGGAGTGATGAGCAGTTCTTC

j_gene: TRBJ1-3
v_gene: TRBV7-8
abundance: -
d_gene: -
CDR3aa: CASSLVGGTGNTIYF
CDR3nt: TGTGCCAGCAGCTTAGTCGGCGGTACTGGAAACACCATATATTTT

j_gene: TRBJ2-3
v_gene: TRBV6-1
abundance: once
d_gene: TRBD2
CDR3aa: CASKKLAGQADTQYF
CDR3nt: TGTGCCAGCAAGAAACTAGCGGGGCAGGCAGATACGCAGTATTTT

j_gene: TRBJ1-5
v_gene: TRBV5-1
abundance: few
d_gene: -
CDR3aa: CASSLEGFDQPQHF
CDR3nt: TGCGCCAGCAGCTTGGAAGGCTTTGATCAGCCCCAGCATTTT

j_gene: TRBJ2-5
v_gene: TRBV5-5
abundance: -
d_gene: -
CDR3aa: CASTVRWKQETQYF
CDR3nt: TGTGCCAGCACCGTCAGGTGGAAGCAAGAGACCCAGTACTTC

j_gene: TRBJ2-1
v_gene: TRBV7-2
abundance: -
d_gene: -
CDR3aa: CASSLEVLNEQFF
CDR3nt: TGTGCCAGCAGCTTAGAAGTACTCAATGAGCAGTTCTTC